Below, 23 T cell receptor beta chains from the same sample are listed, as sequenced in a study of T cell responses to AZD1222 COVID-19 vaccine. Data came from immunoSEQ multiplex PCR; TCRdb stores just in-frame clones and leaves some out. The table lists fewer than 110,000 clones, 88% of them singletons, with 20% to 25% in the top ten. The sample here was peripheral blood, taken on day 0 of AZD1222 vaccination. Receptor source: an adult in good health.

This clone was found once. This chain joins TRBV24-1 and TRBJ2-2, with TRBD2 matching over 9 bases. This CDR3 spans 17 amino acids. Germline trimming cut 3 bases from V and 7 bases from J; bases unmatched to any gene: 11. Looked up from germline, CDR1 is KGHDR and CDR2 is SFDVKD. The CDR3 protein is CATSDTGFSGSFGELFF. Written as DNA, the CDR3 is TGTGCCACCAGTGATACCGGGTTTAGCGGGAGCTTCGGGGAGCTGTTTTTT.

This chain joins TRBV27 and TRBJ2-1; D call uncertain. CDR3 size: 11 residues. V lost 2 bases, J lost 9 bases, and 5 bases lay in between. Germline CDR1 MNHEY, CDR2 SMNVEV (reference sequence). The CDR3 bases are TGTGCCAGCAGTTTAGAGGCTGAGCAGTTCTTC. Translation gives CASSLEAEQFF.

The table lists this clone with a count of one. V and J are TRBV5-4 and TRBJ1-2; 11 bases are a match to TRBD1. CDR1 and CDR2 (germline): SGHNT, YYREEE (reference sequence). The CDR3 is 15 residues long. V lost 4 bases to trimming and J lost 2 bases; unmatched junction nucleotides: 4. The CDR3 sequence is CASSTGQGENYGYTF. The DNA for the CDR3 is TGTGCCAGCAGCACGGGACAGGGGGAAAACTATGGCTACACCTTC.

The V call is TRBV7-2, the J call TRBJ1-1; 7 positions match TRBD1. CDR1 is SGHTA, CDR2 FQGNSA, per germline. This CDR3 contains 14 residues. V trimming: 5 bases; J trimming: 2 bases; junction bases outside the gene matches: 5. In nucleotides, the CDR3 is TGTGCCAGCAGCCAAGACAGGGTTAACACTGAAGCTTTCTTT. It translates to CASSQDRVNTEAFF.

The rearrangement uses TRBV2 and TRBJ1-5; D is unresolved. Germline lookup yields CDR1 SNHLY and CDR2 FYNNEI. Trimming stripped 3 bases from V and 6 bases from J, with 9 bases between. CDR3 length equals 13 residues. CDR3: CASSEEGSQPQHF. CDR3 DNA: TGTGCCAGCAGTGAGGAGGGTTCTCAGCCCCAGCATTTT.

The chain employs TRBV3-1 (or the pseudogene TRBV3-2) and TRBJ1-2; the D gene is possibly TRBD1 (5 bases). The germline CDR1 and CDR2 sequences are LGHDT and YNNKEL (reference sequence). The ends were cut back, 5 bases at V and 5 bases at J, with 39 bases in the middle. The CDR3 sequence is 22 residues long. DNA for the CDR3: TGTGCCAGCAGCAAAGGGGAGCTAGGGAGGGATCAGGGCACGCCCTTGAAATATGGCTACACCTTC. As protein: CASSKGELGRDQGTPLKYGYTF.

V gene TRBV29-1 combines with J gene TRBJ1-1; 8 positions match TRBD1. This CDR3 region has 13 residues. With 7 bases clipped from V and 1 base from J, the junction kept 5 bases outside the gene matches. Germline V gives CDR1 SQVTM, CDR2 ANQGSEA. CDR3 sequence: CSGGDRQNTEAFF. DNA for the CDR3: TGCAGCGGGGGGGACAGGCAGAACACTGAAGCTTTCTTT.

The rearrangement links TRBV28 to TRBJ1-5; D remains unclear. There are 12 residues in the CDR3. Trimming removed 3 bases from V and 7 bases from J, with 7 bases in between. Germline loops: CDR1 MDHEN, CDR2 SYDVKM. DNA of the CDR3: TGTGCCAGCAGTTTTGGGTGGCAGCCCCAGCATTTT. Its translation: CASSFGWQPQHF. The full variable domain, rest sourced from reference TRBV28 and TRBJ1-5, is DVKVTQSSRYLVKRTGEKVFLECVQDMDHENMFWYRQDPGLGLRLIYFSYDVKMKEKGDIPEGYSVSREKKERFSLILESASTNQTSMYLCASSFGWQPQHFGDGTRLSIL.

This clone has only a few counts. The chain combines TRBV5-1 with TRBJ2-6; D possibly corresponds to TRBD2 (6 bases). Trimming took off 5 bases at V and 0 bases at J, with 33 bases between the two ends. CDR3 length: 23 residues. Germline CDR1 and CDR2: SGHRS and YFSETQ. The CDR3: CASSGGSLVGTGNLPSGANVLTF. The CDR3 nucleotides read TGCGCCAGCAGTGGAGGGAGTCTTGTTGGAACAGGAAATCTACCCTCTGGGGCCAACGTCCTGACTTTC.

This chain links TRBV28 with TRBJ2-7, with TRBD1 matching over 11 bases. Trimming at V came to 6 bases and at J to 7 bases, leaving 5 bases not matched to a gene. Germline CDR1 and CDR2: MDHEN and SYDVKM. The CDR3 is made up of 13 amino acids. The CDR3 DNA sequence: TGTGCCAGCAGCCCGGGACAGGGGGTGGAGCAGTACTTC. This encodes CASSPGQGVEQYF.

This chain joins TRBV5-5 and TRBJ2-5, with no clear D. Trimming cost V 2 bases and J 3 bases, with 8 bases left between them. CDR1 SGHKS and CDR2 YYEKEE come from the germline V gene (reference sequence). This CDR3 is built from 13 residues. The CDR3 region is CASSFLGKETQYF. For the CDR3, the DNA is TGTGCCAGCAGCTTTCTGGGTAAAGAGACCCAGTACTTC.

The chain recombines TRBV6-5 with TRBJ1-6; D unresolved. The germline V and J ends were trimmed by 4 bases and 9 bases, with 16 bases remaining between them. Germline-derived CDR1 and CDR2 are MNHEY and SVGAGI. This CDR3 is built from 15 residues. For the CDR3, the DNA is TGTGCCAGCAGTTTTGAAGGCCGGCAGCGTTCACCCCTCCACTTT. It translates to CASSFEGRQRSPLHF.

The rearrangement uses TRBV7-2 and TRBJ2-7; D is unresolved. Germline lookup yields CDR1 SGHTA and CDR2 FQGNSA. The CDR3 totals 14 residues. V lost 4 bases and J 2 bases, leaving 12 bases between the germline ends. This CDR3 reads CASSSRQGPYEQYF. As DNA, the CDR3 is TGTGCCAGCAGCTCAAGACAAGGCCCCTACGAGCAGTACTTC.

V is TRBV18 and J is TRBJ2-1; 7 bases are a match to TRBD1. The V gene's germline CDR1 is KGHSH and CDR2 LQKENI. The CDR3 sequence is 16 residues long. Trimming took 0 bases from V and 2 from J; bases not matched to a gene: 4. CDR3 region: CASSPPGTATYNEQFF. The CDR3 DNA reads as TGTGCCAGCTCACCACCTGGGACAGCCACCTACAATGAGCAGTTCTTC. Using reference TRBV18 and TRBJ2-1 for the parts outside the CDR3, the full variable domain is NAGVMQNPRHLVRRRGQEARLRCSPMKGHSHVYWYRQLPEEGLKFMVYLQKENIIDESGMPKERFSAEFPKEGPSILRIQQVVRGDSAAYFCASSPPGTATYNEQFFGPGTRLTVL.

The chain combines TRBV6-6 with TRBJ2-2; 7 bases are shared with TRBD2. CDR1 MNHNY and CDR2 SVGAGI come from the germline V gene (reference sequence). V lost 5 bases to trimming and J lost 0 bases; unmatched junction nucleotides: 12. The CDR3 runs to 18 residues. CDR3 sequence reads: CASSQQRGDPANTGELFF. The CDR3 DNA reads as TGTGCCAGCAGTCAACAGCGGGGAGACCCCGCGAACACCGGGGAGCTGTTTTTT.

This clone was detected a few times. The CDR3 sequence is CASSPRNTGELFF. The CDR3 nucleotides are TGTGCCAGCAGTCCGAGGAACACCGGGGAGCTGTTTTTT. The V call is TRBV6-6, the J call TRBJ2-2; D gene uncertain. This CDR3 region has 13 residues. Trimming took 5 bases from V and 1 from J, leaving 5 bases between them. Per the germline V gene, CDR1 is MNHNY and CDR2 is SVGAGI (reference sequence).

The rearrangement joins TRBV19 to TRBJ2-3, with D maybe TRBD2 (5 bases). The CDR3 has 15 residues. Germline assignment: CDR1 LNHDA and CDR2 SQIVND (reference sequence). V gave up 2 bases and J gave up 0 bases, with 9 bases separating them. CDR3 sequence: CASSIRRGSTDTQYF. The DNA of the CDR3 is TGTGCCAGTAGTATACGTCGGGGAAGCACAGATACGCAGTATTTT. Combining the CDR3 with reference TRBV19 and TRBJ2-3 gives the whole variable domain DGGITQSPKYLFRKEGQNVTLSCEQNLNHDAMYWYRQDPGQGLRLIYYSQIVNDFQKGDIAEGYSVSREKKESFPLTVTSAQKNPTAFYLCASSIRRGSTDTQYFGPGTRLTVL.

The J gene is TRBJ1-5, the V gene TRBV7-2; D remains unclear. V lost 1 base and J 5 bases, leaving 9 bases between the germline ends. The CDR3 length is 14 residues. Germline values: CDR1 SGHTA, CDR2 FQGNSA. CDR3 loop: CASSLEQFDQPQHF. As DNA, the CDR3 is TGTGCCAGCAGCTTAGAACAGTTCGATCAGCCCCAGCATTTT.

The CDR3 reads CASSEFGGRALETQYF. The DNA of the CDR3 is TGTGCCAGCAGTGAATTTGGCGGGAGGGCCTTAGAGACCCAGTACTTC. The rearrangement joins TRBV25-1 to TRBJ2-5; TRBD2 agrees at 9 bases. Germline lookup yields CDR1 MGHDK and CDR2 SYGVNS. The CDR3 length is 16 residues. V dropped 1 base and J dropped 4; count of bases not matched to a gene: 7.

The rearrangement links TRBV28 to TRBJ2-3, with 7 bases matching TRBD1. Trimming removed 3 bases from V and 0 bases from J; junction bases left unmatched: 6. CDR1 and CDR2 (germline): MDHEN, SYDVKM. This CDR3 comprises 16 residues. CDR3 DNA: TGTGCCAGCAGTTTTTTCTTGGGACAGAGCACAGATACGCAGTATTTT. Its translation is CASSFFLGQSTDTQYF.

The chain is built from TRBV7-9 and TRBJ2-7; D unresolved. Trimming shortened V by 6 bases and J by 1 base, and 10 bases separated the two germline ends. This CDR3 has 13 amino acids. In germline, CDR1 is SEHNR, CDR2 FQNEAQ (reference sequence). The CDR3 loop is CASSLNPSYEQYF. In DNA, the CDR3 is TGTGCCAGCAGTCTTAACCCATCCTACGAGCAGTACTTC.

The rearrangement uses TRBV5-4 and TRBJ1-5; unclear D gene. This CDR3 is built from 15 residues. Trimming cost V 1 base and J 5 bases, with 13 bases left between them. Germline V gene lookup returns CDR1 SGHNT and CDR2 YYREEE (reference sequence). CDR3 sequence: CASSLNSAPDQPQHF. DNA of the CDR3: TGTGCCAGCAGCTTGAACTCGGCGCCAGATCAGCCCCAGCATTTT.

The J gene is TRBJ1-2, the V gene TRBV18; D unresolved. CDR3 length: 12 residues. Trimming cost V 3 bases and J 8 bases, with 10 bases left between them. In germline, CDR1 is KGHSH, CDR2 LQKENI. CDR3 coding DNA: TGTGCCAGCTCACCTTACCTTCGGGGCTACACCTTC. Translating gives CASSPYLRGYTF.